The next 7 T cell receptor beta chains were all read from a single sample in a study of shared clonotypes between healthy human individuals. The assay was immunoSEQ multiplex PCR, and TCRdb's table has in-frame clones only and misses some. The sample has around 2,000,000 clones, just over 90% seen once. Naive CD8 populations comprised CD45RO-negative cells positively selected for CCR7, excluding terminally differentiated effector memory CD45RA+ cells. The specimen was naive CD8+ T cells from PBMCs. These receptors came from a man aged 18-30 years in good health. Some clones in this sample may be carry-over from other donors' samples.

Concerning this clone: Other DNA sequences of this sample code for an identical CDR3. The rearrangement joins TRBV5-6 to TRBJ2-5; D is undetermined. Looked up from germline, CDR1 is SGHDT and CDR2 is YYEEEE. The CDR3 is 12 amino acids. V shed 0 bases and J shed 5 bases, with 5 bases lying between them. The chain's CDR3 is CASSLGLETQYF. CDR3 in DNA: TGTGCCAGCAGCTTGGGGCTCGAGACCCAGTACTTC.

The gene calls are TRBV28 and TRBJ2-3; 9 nucleotides line up with TRBD2. Germline CDR1 and CDR2: MDHEN and SYDVKM. This CDR3 comprises 17 residues. Germline trimming cut 4 bases from V and 3 bases from J; bases unmatched to any gene: 11. CDR3 nucleotide sequence: TGTGCCAGCAGTTGGGCTCCGATAGCGGGAGCTACAGATACGCAGTATTTT. Protein product: CASSWAPIAGATDTQYF.

As to this clone: One end of the junction varies from germline; a read error may be responsible. This same CDR3 is encoded by further DNA sequences in the sample. The chain has TRBV9 and TRBJ2-1, with D possibly matching TRBD2 (6 bases). Germline CDR1 and CDR2: SGDLS and YYNGEE. The CDR3 contains 14 residues. CDR3 protein: CASSVGLALNEQFF. The CDR3 DNA follows: TGTGCCAGCAGCGTAGGGCTAGCGCTAAATGAACAGTTCTTC.

This chain connects TRBV10-3 to TRBJ2-7; TRBD2 is a possible D gene (6 bases). Trimming took off 8 bases at V and 0 bases at J, with 11 bases between the two ends. Germline V CDR1 and CDR2: ENHRY, SYGVKD. This CDR3 is 13 amino acids long. The CDR3 loop is CAISGGHSYEQYF. CDR3 nucleotide sequence: TGTGCCATCTCCGGGGGTCACTCCTACGAGCAGTACTTC.

J is TRBJ2-1 and V is TRBV28; TRBD2 is a possible D gene (6 bases). Germline values: CDR1 MDHEN, CDR2 SYDVKM. V was clipped by 6 bases and J by 10 bases, with 16 bases between them. The CDR3 contains 13 residues. This chain's CDR3 is CASSPRVGGEQFF. For the CDR3, the DNA is TGTGCCAGCAGCCCACGGGTGGGAGGCGAGCAGTTCTTC.

The chain recombines TRBV10-3 with TRBJ2-7; 9 positions match TRBD1. V lost 2 bases to trimming and J lost 6 bases; unmatched junction nucleotides: 11. This CDR3 region has 16 residues. The germline V gene has CDR1 ENHRY and CDR2 SYGVKD. CDR3 loop: CAISEAPPGQGSEQYF. CDR3 coding DNA: TGTGCCATCAGTGAGGCACCACCGGGACAGGGAAGCGAGCAGTACTTC.

V and J are TRBV5-5 and TRBJ2-1, with D perhaps TRBD2 (6 bases). The CDR3 is 15 amino acids. Trimming pared 2 bases from V and 0 bases from J, leaving 9 bases between. Germline V gene sequence: CDR1 SGHKS, CDR2 YYEKEE (reference sequence). The DNA for the CDR3 is TGTGCCAGCAGCTTCGGGGGACGCTCCTACAATGAGCAGTTCTTC. Translated, it gives CASSFGGRSYNEQFF.